Below, 20 T cell receptor beta chains from the same sample are listed, as sequenced in a study of T cell clonotyping in hematopoietic cell transplantation. The data were produced by immunoSEQ multiplex PCR, yet TCRdb's version contains in-frame clones alone and is incomplete. The table has approximately 22,000 clones, around 90% seen once; the top ten hold 3.5% to 4%. Stated time point: recipient sample about 28 days before transplant, after cytoreduction. Sample: peripheral blood mononuclear cells, taken before stem cell transplant. The receptors here all came from a man aged 18 to 35 with biphenotypic leukemia. Some clones in this sample may be carry-over from other donors' samples.

CDR3 in DNA: TGCAGCGTCGCTACACTTAGGTATGGCTACACCTTC. Its protein product is CSVATLRYGYTF. V is TRBV29-1 and J is TRBJ1-2; D is unclear. CDR1 and CDR2 from the germline V gene are SQVTM and ANQGSEA. V lost 6 bases to trimming and J lost 5 bases, with 13 bases between them. This CDR3 spans 12 amino acids.

The genes are TRBV2 and TRBJ1-5; 7 positions match TRBD1. Trimming removed 6 bases from V and 15 bases from J; junction bases left unmatched: 11. Germline V lookup: CDR1 SNHLY, CDR2 FYNNEI. This CDR3 contains 12 residues. The CDR3 sequence is CASSVLPGQRHF. CDR3 coding DNA: TGTGCCAGCAGCGTCCTGCCGGGACAGCGGCATTTT. Filled out from reference TRBV2 and TRBJ1-5, the complete variable domain reads EPEVTQTPSHQVTQMGQEVILRCVPISNHLYFYWYRQILGQKVEFLVSFYNNEISEKSEIFDDQFSVERPDGSNFTLKIRSTKLEDSAMYFCASSVLPGQRHFGDGTRLSIL.

The chain has TRBV6-1 and TRBJ1-1; D unresolved. The CDR3 covers 14 residues. From germline, CDR1 is MNHNS and CDR2 SASEGT. Between the trimmed V and J ends, which lost 6 bases and 4 bases, there was a span of 15 bases. CDR3 amino acids: CASRSKGESTEAFF. CDR3 in DNA: TGTGCCAGCAGGTCCAAGGGAGAGAGCACTGAAGCTTTCTTT.

V is TRBV5-6 and J is TRBJ1-2; D gene uncertain. Germline V CDR1 and CDR2: SGHDT, YYEEEE. V was clipped by 5 bases and J by 6 bases, with 11 bases between them. CDR3 length: 12 residues. CDR3 amino acids: CASSLVKDGYTF. In nucleotides, the CDR3 is TGTGCCAGCAGTCTGGTAAAGGATGGCTACACCTTC.

In its sample, this clone was seen once. The chain joins TRBV7-6 to TRBJ2-7, with 9 bases identical to TRBD2. CDR3 length: 15 residues. Germline V gene sequence: CDR1 SGHVS, CDR2 FNYEAQ. V shed 5 bases and J 1 base; nucleotides not matched to a gene: 6. The CDR3, as DNA: TGTGCCAGCAGCCCGGGGACTAGCCCATCCTACGAGCAGTACTTC. It codes for CASSPGTSPSYEQYF. The whole variable domain, remainder taken from reference TRBV7-6 and TRBJ2-7, is GAGVSQSPRYKVTKRGQDVALRCDPISGHVSLYWYRQALGQGPEFLTYFNYEAQQDKSGLPNDRFSAERPEGSISTLTIQRTEQRDSAMYRCASSPGTSPSYEQYFGPGTRLTVT.

The rearrangement uses TRBV21-1 and TRBJ1-4; whether TRBD1, the table's D call, matches the DNA was not checked. TRBV21-1 is a pseudogene locus. The CDR3 is 16 amino acids. Here the CDR3 DNA reads TGTGCCAGCAGCGGACGATGGGACAGCCTGAAAGAAAAACTGTTTTTT. It yields the protein CASSGRWDSLKEKLFF.

This clone was detected a few times. The chain recombines TRBV27 with TRBJ2-1; 13 bases are shared with TRBD2. V shed 5 bases, J shed 8 bases, and the junction held 9 bases outside the gene matches. This CDR3 is built from 16 residues. Germline V gene lookup returns CDR1 MNHEY and CDR2 SMNVEV (reference sequence). Here the CDR3 DNA reads TGTGCCAGCAGTCTCCCCAGGACTAGCGGGAGATATGAGCAGTTCTTC. The encoded protein is CASSLPRTSGRYEQFF.

The J gene is TRBJ2-7, the V gene TRBV9, with 7 bases matching TRBD1. CDR3 length: 14 residues. V trimming: 0 bases; J trimming: 0 bases; junction bases outside the gene matches: 0. CDR1 SGDLS and CDR2 YYNGEE come from the germline V gene. The CDR3 loop reads CASSVEGASYEQYF. For the CDR3, the DNA is TGTGCCAGCAGCGTAGAGGGGGCCTCCTACGAGCAGTACTTC.

The V and J genes are TRBV6-5 and TRBJ1-2; no firm D call. This CDR3 spans 12 amino acids. V gave up 6 bases and J gave up 4 bases, with 9 bases separating them. CDR1 is MNHEY and CDR2 is SVGAGI in the germline V gene. CDR3 in amino acids: CASRDTVYGYTF. DNA for the CDR3: TGTGCCAGCAGGGATACAGTCTATGGCTACACCTTC.

J is TRBJ2-2 and V is TRBV11-2; D is ambiguous. The CDR3 contains 16 residues. CDR1 is SGHAT, CDR2 FQNNGV, per germline. V lost 5 bases, J lost 4 bases, and 17 bases lay in between. CDR3 region: CASSQSASLGTGELFF. CDR3 nucleotides: TGTGCCAGCAGCCAAAGTGCATCGTTGGGCACCGGGGAGCTGTTTTTT.

J is TRBJ2-5 and V is TRBV7-9; 7 bases agree with TRBD1. Losses at the gene ends were 3 bases for V and 3 bases for J; bases not matched to a gene: 16. CDR1 is SEHNR, CDR2 FQNEAQ, per germline (reference sequence). The CDR3 loop spans 18 amino acids. For the CDR3, the DNA is TGTGCCAGCAGCTTCAACAGGGGACCTCAGACCTCAAAAGAGACCCAGTACTTC. This encodes CASSFNRGPQTSKETQYF.

The genes are TRBV13 and TRBJ2-7; D perhaps matches TRBD1 (5 bases). CDR1 and CDR2 from the germline V gene are PRHDT and FYEKMQ (reference sequence). The CDR3 consists of 14 residues. Trimming removed 0 bases at V and 5 bases at J, with 11 bases between. CDR3 amino acids: CASSLGGRGDEQYF. The CDR3 DNA reads as TGTGCCAGCAGCTTAGGGGGAAGGGGTGACGAGCAGTACTTC.

V and J are TRBV6-6 and TRBJ2-2, with TRBD2 as a possible D gene (7 bases). CDR3 length: 14 residues. Per germline, CDR1 MNHNY and CDR2 SVGAGI (reference sequence). V was pared by 8 bases and J by 4 bases, with 14 bases between. This CDR3 is CASRTGGPTGELFF. For the CDR3, the DNA is TGTGCCAGCCGTACGGGGGGCCCCACCGGGGAGCTGTTTTTT.

V and J are TRBV7-9 and TRBJ1-2; the D gene is possibly TRBD1 (6 bases). Germline CDR1 reads SEHNR; CDR2 reads FQNEAQ (reference sequence). CDR3 length equals 14 residues. V lost 1 base, J lost 4 bases, and 10 bases lay in between. CDR3 sequence reads: CASSLEGEVYGYTF. The CDR3 DNA sequence: TGTGCCAGCAGCTTAGAGGGGGAGGTCTATGGCTACACCTTC. The full variable domain, rest sourced from reference TRBV7-9 and TRBJ1-2, is DTGVSQNPRHKITKRGQNVTFRCDPISEHNRLYWYRQTLGQGPEFLTYFQNEAQLEKSRLLSDRFSAERPKGSFSTLEIQRTEQGDSAMYLCASSLEGEVYGYTFGSGTRLTVV.

The J gene is TRBJ2-7, the V gene TRBV11-2; 7 bases map to TRBD1. CDR3 size: 14 residues. The junction had 6 bases not matched to a gene; V was cut back by 5 bases and J by 2 bases. Germline CDR1 and CDR2: SGHAT and FQNNGV. The CDR3 sequence: CASSLHQGAYEQYF. CDR3 DNA: TGTGCCAGCAGCCTACACCAGGGGGCCTACGAGCAGTACTTC.

This chain uses TRBV11-2 with TRBJ1-4; 10 bases line up with TRBD1. Trimming cost V 3 bases and J 1 base; bases outside gene matches: 2. Per germline, CDR1 SGHAT and CDR2 FQNNGV. The CDR3 has 16 residues. Here the CDR3 DNA reads TGTGCCAGCAGCTTTTGGACAGGGGGAACTAATGAAAAACTGTTTTTT. The encoded protein is CASSFWTGGTNEKLFF.

The table lists this clone with a count of one. The chain employs TRBV4-1 and TRBJ2-2, with 7 bases that match TRBD2. Germline V CDR1 and CDR2: MGHRA, YSYEKL. The junction had 7 bases not matched to a gene; V was cut back by 0 bases and J by 6 bases. The CDR3 has 16 residues. CDR3 region: CASSQEVSGVPGELFF. The CDR3, as DNA: TGCGCCAGCAGCCAAGAAGTCAGCGGGGTACCCGGGGAGCTGTTTTTT.

The genes are TRBV5-4 and TRBJ2-2; a weak D match, TRBD1 (6 bases). CDR3 size: 14 residues. V was pared by 5 bases and J by 0 bases, with 8 bases between. Germline assignment: CDR1 SGHNT and CDR2 YYREEE (reference sequence). CDR3 amino acids: CASRQGSNTGELFF. CDR3 in DNA: TGTGCCAGCAGACAGGGTTCGAACACCGGGGAGCTGTTTTTT.

V usage is TRBV2 and J usage is TRBJ1-2; D unresolved. The CDR3 is 15 amino acids. CDR1 and CDR2 from the germline V gene are SNHLY and FYNNEI. With 2 bases removed from V and 4 bases from J, the gap between germline ends came to 14 bases. CDR3 bases: TGTGCCAGCAGTGAAAACAGACGATCCTTCTATGGCTACACCTTC. Its translation: CASSENRRSFYGYTF.

The chain combines TRBV9 with TRBJ1-1; 7 positions agree with TRBD1. Germline CDR1 SGDLS, CDR2 YYNGEE. The CDR3 length is 17 residues. Losses at the gene ends were 1 base for V and 0 bases for J; bases not matched to a gene: 9. The CDR3 nucleotides are TGTGCCAGCAGCGTATTTGGGACAGCCCCAATGAACACTGAAGCTTTCTTT. Protein sequence: CASSVFGTAPMNTEAFF.